Below, 8 T cell receptor beta chains from the same sample are listed, as sequenced in a study of type 1 regulatory T cells. Their antigens remain unidentified. TCRdb redid the calling of the reads with MiXCR, one entry per CDR3 protein. The data contain around 65,000 distinct CDR3 sequences, 49% of them seen just once; the ten biggest clones take up approximately 2%. The sequencing sample was made of cultured non-Tr1 T cells, either the whole culture or a sorted T cell fraction (not recorded which). The receptors stem from a human donor in good health.

The J gene is TRBJ2-2, the V gene TRBV29-1, with 10 bases matching TRBD1. The V gene end was trimmed by 6 bases and the J gene end by 5 bases; junction bases not matched to a gene: 0. The CDR3 is 12 residues long. Germline-derived CDR1 and CDR2 are SQVTM and ANQGSEA. CDR3 sequence reads: CSVDRGTGELFF. In DNA form, the CDR3 reads TGCAGCGTGGACAGGGGGACCGGGGAGCTGTTTTTT.

This clonotype was detected a few times. CDR3 bases: TGTGCCAGCAGCTCTAGCGGGGGCACAGATACGCAGTATTTT. It codes for CASSSSGGTDTQYF. The chain employs TRBV7-9 and TRBJ2-3; TRBD2 agrees at 9 bases. CDR1 is SEHNR, CDR2 FQNEAQ, per germline (reference sequence). V was clipped by 4 bases and J by 1 base; unmatched bases: 0. The CDR3 totals 14 residues.

This clonotype occurred once. The V call is TRBV29-1, the J call TRBJ2-4, with 7 bases matching TRBD1. The CDR3 runs 17 residues. Germline CDR1 SQVTM, CDR2 ANQGSEA. Losses at the gene ends were 2 bases for V and 1 base for J; bases not matched to a gene: 11. CDR3 bases: TGCAGCGTTGAACCAGGGGGATTTGGTAGGGCCAAAAACATTCAGTACTTC. Amino acid sequence: CSVEPGGFGRAKNIQYF.

This clonotype was counted at least ten times. The rearrangement joins TRBV7-2 to TRBJ2-7; the D call may be TRBD1 or TRBD2 (7 bases each). The V end lost 4 bases, the J end lost 4 bases, and 20 bases lay between the germline ends. Germline V gives CDR1 SGHTA, CDR2 FQGNSA. The CDR3 extends over 16 amino acids. This chain's CDR3 is CASSSRVWEGAYEQYF. The CDR3 DNA reads as TGTGCCAGCAGCTCCCGGGTGTGGGAGGGGGCGTACGAGCAGTACTTC.

The chain employs TRBV4-2 and TRBJ2-3, with 14 bases that match TRBD2. J gave up 6 bases and V 4 bases, and 6 bases lay outside the gene matches. The CDR3 contains 16 residues. Germline loops: CDR1 LGHNA, CDR2 YNFKEQ. CDR3 loop: CASSRTSGGPSDTQYF. The CDR3 DNA sequence: TGTGCCAGCAGCCGGACTAGCGGGGGGCCCTCCGATACGCAGTATTTT.

The genes are TRBV20-1 and TRBJ2-1, with D perhaps TRBD2 (7 bases). The CDR3 has 15 amino acids. V lost 0 bases to trimming and J lost 9 bases, with 18 bases between them. Germline V gene data show CDR1 as DFQATT and CDR2 as SNEGSKA (reference sequence). CDR3 loop: CSARDTGGGAGEQFF. Written as DNA, the CDR3 is TGCAGTGCTAGAGATACCGGTGGGGGGGCCGGTGAGCAGTTCTTC.

This chain connects TRBV7-8 to TRBJ2-3, with TRBD2 matching over 7 bases. The junction had 5 bases not matched to a gene; V was cut back by 2 bases and J by 9 bases. The CDR3 spans 13 residues. CDR1 and CDR2 from the germline V gene are SGHVS and FQNEAQ. The CDR3 sequence is CASSLPTTSTQYF. The CDR3 nucleotides read TGTGCCAGCAGCTTACCCACGACTAGCACGCAGTATTTT.

As to this clonotype: Lacking the conserved final phenylalanine or tryptophan, this CDR3 likely reflects a read error. The chain links TRBV20-1 to TRBJ2-7; weak D call: TRBD1 (6 bases). CDR1 and CDR2 from the germline V gene are DFQATT and SNEGSKA (reference sequence). The V and J ends lost 6 bases and 0 bases respectively, with 18 bases between them. The CDR3 has 15 residues. Here the CDR3 DNA reads TGCAGTGCAAACGTCCCAGGGGACCACTCCTACGAGCAGTACTCC. Translated, it gives CSANVPGDHSYEQYS.